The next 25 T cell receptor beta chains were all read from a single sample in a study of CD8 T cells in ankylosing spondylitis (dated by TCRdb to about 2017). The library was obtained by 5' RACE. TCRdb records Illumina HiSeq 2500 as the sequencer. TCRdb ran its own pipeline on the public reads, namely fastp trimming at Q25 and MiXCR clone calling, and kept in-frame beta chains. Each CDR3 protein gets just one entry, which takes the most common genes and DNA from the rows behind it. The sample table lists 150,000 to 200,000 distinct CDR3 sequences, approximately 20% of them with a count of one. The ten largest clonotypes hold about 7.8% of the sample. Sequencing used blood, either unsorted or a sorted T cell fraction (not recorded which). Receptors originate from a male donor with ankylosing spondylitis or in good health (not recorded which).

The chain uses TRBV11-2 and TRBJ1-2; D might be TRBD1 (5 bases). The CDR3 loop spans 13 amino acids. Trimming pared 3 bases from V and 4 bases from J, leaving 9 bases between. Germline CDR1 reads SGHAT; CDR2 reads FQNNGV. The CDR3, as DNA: TGTGCCAGCAGCTTTCGGGACGGCTATGGCTACACCTTC. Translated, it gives CASSFRDGYGYTF. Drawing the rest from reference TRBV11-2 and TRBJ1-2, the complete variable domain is EAGVAQSPRYKIIEKRQSVAFWCNPISGHATLYWYQQILGQGPKLLIQFQNNGVVDDSQLPKDRFSAERLKGVDSTLKIQPAKLEDSAVYLCASSFRDGYGYTFGSGTRLTVV.

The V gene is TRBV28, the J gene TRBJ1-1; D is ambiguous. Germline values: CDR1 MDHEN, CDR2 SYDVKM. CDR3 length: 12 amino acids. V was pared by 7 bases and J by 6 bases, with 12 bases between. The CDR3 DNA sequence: TGTGCCAGCAAGGGCCCCCTACCTGAAGCTTTCTTT. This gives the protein CASKGPLPEAFF.

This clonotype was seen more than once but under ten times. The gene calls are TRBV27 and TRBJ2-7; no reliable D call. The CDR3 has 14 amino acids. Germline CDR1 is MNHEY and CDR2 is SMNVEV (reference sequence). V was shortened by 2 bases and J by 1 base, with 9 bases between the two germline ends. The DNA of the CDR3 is TGTGCCAGCAGTTTAAAGGGTTGGTCCTACGAGCAGTACTTC. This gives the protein CASSLKGWSYEQYF.

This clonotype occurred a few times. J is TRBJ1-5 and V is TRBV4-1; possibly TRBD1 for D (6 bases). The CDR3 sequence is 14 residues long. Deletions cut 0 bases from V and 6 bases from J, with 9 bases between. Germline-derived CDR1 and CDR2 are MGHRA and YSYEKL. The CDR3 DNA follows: TGCGCCAGCAGCCAAGACGCGGGGGCTCAGCCCCAGCATTTT. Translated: CASSQDAGAQPQHF.

CDR3 loop: CSVKPDTQYF. The CDR3 DNA sequence: TGCAGCGTAAAACCCGATACGCAGTATTTT. The chain carries TRBV29-1 and TRBJ2-3, with no clear D. The V gene lost 6 bases and the J gene lost 6 bases, with 7 bases spanning the gap. This CDR3 has 10 residues. Germline V CDR1 and CDR2: SQVTM, ANQGSEA.

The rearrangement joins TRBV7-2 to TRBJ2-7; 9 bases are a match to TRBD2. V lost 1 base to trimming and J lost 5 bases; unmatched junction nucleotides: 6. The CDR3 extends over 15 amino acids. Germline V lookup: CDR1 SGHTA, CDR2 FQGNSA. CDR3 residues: CASSLVSGSRNEQYF. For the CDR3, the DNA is TGTGCCAGCAGCTTAGTTAGCGGGAGCCGGAACGAGCAGTACTTC.

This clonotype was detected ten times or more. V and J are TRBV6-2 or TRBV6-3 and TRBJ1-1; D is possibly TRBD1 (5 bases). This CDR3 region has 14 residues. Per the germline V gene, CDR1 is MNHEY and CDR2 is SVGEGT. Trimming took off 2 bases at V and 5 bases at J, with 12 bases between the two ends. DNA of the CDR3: TGTGCCAGCAGTTACGCAGGGCCGGGGACTGAAGCTTTCTTT. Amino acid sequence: CASSYAGPGTEAFF.

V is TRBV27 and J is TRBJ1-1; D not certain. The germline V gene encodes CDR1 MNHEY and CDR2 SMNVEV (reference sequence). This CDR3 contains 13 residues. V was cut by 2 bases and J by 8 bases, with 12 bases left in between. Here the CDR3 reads CASSLGWRGEAFF. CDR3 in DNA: TGTGCCAGCAGTTTAGGTTGGCGGGGAGAAGCTTTCTTT.

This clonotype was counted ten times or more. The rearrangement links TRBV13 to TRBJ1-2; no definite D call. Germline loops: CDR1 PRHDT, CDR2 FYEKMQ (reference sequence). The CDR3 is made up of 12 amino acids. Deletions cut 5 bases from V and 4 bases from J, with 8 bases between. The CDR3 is CASSIGPYGYTF. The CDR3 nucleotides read TGTGCCAGCAGCATCGGACCCTATGGCTACACCTTC.

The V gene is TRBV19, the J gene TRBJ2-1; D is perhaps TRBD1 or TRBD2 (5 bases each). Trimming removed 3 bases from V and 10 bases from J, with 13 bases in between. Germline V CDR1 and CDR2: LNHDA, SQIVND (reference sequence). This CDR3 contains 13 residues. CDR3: CASSIPGTGEQFF. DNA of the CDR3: TGTGCCAGTAGTATCCCCGGGACGGGAGAGCAGTTCTTC.

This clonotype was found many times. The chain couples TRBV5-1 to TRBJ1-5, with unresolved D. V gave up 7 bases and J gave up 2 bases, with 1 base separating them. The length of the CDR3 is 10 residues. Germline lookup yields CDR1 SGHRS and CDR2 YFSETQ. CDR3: CASCNQPQHF. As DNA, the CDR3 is TGCGCCAGCTGCAATCAGCCCCAGCATTTT. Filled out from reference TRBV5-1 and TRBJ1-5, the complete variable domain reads KAGVTQTPRYLIKTRGQQVTLSCSPISGHRSVSWYQQTPGQGLQFLFEYFSETQRNKGNFPGRFSGRQFSNSRSEMNVSTLELGDSALYLCASCNQPQHFGDGTRLSIL.

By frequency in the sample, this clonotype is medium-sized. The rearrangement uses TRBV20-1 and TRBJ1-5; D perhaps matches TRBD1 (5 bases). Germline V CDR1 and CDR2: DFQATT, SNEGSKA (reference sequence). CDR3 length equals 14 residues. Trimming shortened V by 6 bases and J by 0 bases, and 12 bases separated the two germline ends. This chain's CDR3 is CSAQQVYSNQPQHF. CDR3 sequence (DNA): TGCAGTGCACAACAGGTTTATAGCAATCAGCCCCAGCATTTT.

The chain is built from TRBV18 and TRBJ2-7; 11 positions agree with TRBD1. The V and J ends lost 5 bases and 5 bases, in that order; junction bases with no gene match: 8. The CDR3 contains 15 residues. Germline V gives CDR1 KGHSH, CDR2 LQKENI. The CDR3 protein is CASSAGTGGENEQYF. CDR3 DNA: TGTGCCAGCTCAGCGGGGACAGGGGGAGAGAACGAGCAGTACTTC.

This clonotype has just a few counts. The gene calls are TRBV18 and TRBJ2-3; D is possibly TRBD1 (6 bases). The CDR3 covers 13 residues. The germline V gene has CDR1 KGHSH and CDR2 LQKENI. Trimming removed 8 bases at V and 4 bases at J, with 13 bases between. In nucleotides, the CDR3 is TGTGCCAGCCGAAAAACAGGGCCAGATACGCAGTATTTT. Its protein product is CASRKTGPDTQYF.

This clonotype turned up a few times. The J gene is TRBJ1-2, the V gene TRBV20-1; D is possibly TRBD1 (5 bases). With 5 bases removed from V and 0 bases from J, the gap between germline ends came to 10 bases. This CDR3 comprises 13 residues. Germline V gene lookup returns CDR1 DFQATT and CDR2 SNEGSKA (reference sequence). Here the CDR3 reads CSASSGANYGYTF. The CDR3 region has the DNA TGCAGTGCTTCCTCGGGGGCTAACTATGGCTACACCTTC.

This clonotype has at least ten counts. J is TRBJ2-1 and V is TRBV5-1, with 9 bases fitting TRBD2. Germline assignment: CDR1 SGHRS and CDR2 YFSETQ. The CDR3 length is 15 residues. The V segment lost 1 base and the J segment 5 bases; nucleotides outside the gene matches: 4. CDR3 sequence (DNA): TGCGCCAGCAGCTTGTTCCTAGCGGGAAACAATGAGCAGTTCTTC. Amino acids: CASSLFLAGNNEQFF.

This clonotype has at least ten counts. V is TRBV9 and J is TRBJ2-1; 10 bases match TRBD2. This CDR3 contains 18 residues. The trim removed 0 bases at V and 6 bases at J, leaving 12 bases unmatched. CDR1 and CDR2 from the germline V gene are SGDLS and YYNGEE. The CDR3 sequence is CASSVGPSGRGPSNEQFF. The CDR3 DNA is TGTGCCAGCAGCGTAGGTCCTAGCGGGAGAGGCCCCTCCAATGAGCAGTTCTTC. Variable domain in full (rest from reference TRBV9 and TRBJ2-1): DSGVTQTPKHLITATGQRVTLRCSPRSGDLSVYWYQQSLDQGLQFLIQYYNGEERAKGNILERFSAQQFPDLHSELNLSSLELGDSALYFCASSVGPSGRGPSNEQFFGPGTRLTVL.

In nucleotides, the CDR3 is TGTGCCAGCAGCCCGGGACTCAATGAAAAACTGTTTTTT. It encodes CASSPGLNEKLFF. The J gene is TRBJ1-4, the V gene TRBV7-9, with a possible D match to TRBD1 (5 bases). CDR3 length: 13 residues. Trimming shortened V by 5 bases and J by 5 bases, and 9 bases separated the two germline ends. CDR1 SEHNR and CDR2 FQNEAQ come from the germline V gene (reference sequence).

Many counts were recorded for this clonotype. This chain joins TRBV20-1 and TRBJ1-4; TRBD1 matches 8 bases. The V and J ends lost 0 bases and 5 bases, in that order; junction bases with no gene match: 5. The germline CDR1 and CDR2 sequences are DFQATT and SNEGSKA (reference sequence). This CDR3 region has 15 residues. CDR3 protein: CSAREGTGSNEKLFF. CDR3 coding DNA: TGCAGTGCTAGAGAAGGGACAGGTTCCAATGAAAAACTGTTTTTT.

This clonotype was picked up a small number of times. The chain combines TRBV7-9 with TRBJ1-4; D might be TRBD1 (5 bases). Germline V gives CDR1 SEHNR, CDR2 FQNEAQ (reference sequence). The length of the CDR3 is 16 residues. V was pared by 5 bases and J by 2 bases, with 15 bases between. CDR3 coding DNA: TGTGCCAGCAGCCCACCGACAGTCCTTACTAATGAAAAACTGTTTTTT. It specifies CASSPPTVLTNEKLFF.

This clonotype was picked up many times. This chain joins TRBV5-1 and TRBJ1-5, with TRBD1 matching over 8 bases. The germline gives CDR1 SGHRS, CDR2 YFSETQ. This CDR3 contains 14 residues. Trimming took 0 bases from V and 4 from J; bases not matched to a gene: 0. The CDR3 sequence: CASSLGDRNQPQHF. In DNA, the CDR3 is TGCGCCAGCAGCTTGGGGGACAGGAATCAGCCCCAGCATTTT.

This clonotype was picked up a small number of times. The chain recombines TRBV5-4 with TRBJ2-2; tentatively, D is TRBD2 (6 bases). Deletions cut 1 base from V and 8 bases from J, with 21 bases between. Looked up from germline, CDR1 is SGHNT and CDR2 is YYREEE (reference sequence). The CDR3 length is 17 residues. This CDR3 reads CASSLSLSRGGWGELFF. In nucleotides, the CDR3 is TGTGCCAGCAGCTTGTCCCTCTCTCGCGGAGGGTGGGGGGAGCTGTTTTTT.

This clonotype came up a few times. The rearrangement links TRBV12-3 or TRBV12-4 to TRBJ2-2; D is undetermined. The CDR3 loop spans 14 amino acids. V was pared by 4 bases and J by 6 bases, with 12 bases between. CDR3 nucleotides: TGTGCCAGCAGTTACGGAGCCGGAGCCGGGGAGCTGTTTTTT. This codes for CASSYGAGAGELFF.

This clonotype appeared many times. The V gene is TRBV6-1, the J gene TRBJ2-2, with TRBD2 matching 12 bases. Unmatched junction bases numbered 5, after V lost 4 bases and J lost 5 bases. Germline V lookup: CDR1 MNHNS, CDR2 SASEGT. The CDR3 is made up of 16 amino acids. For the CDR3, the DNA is TGTGCCAGCAGTGGACTAGCGGGAGAGAAAACCGGGGAGCTGTTTTTT. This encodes CASSGLAGEKTGELFF.

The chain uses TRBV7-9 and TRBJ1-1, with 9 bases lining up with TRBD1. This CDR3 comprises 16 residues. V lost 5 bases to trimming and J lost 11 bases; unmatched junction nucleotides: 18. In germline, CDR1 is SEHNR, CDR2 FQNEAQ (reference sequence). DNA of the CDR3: TGTGCCAGCAGCCCTCAGAGATCCACAGGGGGCGAAGGCGCTTTCTTT. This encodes CASSPQRSTGGEGAFF.